These 24 T cell receptor beta chains originate from one sample sequenced in a study of blood T cell repertoires in COVID-19. Clones were sequenced by immunoSEQ multiplex PCR, and TCRdb holds only the in-frame ones, with some missing. The table lists under 45,000 clones, 86% of them singletons, with about 5.5% in the top ten. The sample taken for sequencing was peripheral blood. All receptors come from a man in his forties with active COVID-19.

The chain links TRBV28 to TRBJ2-3, with TRBD1 matching 10 bases. This CDR3 spans 17 amino acids. V lost 0 bases to trimming and J lost 3 bases; unmatched junction nucleotides: 6. Looked up from germline, CDR1 is MDHEN and CDR2 is SYDVKM. CDR3 in DNA: TGTGCCAGCAGTTTATGGACAGGGGGCGCGAGGACAGATACGCAGTATTTT. It codes for CASSLWTGGARTDTQYF.

The chain links TRBV6-5 to TRBJ2-1; 8 bases are shared with TRBD2. CDR3 length: 15 residues. Germline CDR1 is MNHEY and CDR2 is SVGAGI. The V gene end was trimmed by 7 bases and the J gene end by 4 bases; junction bases not matched to a gene: 9. The CDR3 reads CASTLAGSVYNEQFF. The DNA of the CDR3 is TGTGCCAGCACCCTAGCGGGTTCAGTGTACAATGAGCAGTTCTTC.

The chain is built from TRBV28 and TRBJ1-1, with 8 positions matching TRBD1. The germline V gene encodes CDR1 MDHEN and CDR2 SYDVKM. The V gene end was trimmed by 5 bases and the J gene end by 0 bases; junction bases not matched to a gene: 5. This CDR3 contains 15 residues. The CDR3 nucleotides are TGTGCCAGCAGTCCCCCGACAGGGGTGAACACTGAAGCTTTCTTT. Translated, it gives CASSPPTGVNTEAFF.

The chain couples TRBV5-1 to TRBJ1-4; 8 bases are shared with TRBD1. This CDR3 has 15 amino acids. V shed 4 bases and J 7 bases; nucleotides not matched to a gene: 9. Germline lookup yields CDR1 SGHRS and CDR2 YFSETQ. CDR3 DNA: TGCGCCAGCAGCGGCGGACAGGGATCGGGTGAAAAACTGTTTTTT. Amino acids: CASSGGQGSGEKLFF.

This chain uses TRBV20-1 with TRBJ1-6; D is uncertain. CDR3 length: 11 amino acids. The V end was cut by 5 bases, the J end by 13 bases, with 12 bases between. CDR1 and CDR2 (germline): DFQATT, SNEGSKA (reference sequence). The CDR3: CSASLSTPLHF. DNA for the CDR3: TGCAGTGCTTCACTCTCCACCCCCCTCCACTTT.

CDR3 nucleotide sequence: TGTGCCAGTAGTTCCTACAGGGAGCCTGAAGCTTTCTTT. It encodes CASSSYREPEAFF. The rearrangement joins TRBV19 to TRBJ1-1, with D possibly being TRBD1 (6 bases). CDR3 length: 13 amino acids. CDR1 LNHDA and CDR2 SQIVND come from the germline V gene (reference sequence). V was clipped by 5 bases and J by 6 bases, with 13 bases between them.

J is TRBJ1-1 and V is TRBV15; the match to TRBD1 covers 8 bases. There are 13 residues in the CDR3. With V trimmed by 7 bases and J by 5 bases, 6 bases remained unmatched. Germline-derived CDR1 and CDR2 are LNHNV and YYDKDF (reference sequence). The CDR3 sequence is CATTRGPWTEAFF. In DNA, the CDR3 is TGTGCCACCACCAGGGGGCCATGGACTGAAGCTTTCTTT.

The gene calls are TRBV6-6 and TRBJ1-1, with D possibly matching TRBD1 (5 bases). The CDR3 spans 14 residues. Germline-derived CDR1 and CDR2 are MNHNY and SVGAGI (reference sequence). Trimming took 4 bases from V and 6 from J, leaving 15 bases between them. Written as DNA, the CDR3 is TGTGCCAGCAGTTTCGACCCCCAAGGGGCTGAAGCTTTCTTT. It translates to CASSFDPQGAEAFF.

The genes are TRBV6-1 and TRBJ1-2; D is ambiguous. The V gene lost 1 base and the J gene lost 8 bases, with 14 bases spanning the gap. This CDR3 region has 14 residues. Per germline, CDR1 MNHNS and CDR2 SASEGT. The CDR3 protein is CASSEGWRLEGYTF. CDR3 coding DNA: TGTGCCAGCAGTGAAGGATGGCGGCTCGAGGGCTACACCTTC.

The V call is TRBV29-1, the J call TRBJ2-4, with TRBD2 as a possible D gene (5 bases). The V and J ends lost 4 bases and 6 bases respectively, with 10 bases between them. Germline values: CDR1 SQVTM, CDR2 ANQGSEA. The CDR3 runs to 12 residues. As DNA, the CDR3 is TGCAGCGTTGGAGCAGGAGGAAACATTCAGTACTTC. Its translation: CSVGAGGNIQYF.

The V gene is TRBV5-4, the J gene TRBJ2-7; TRBD2 agrees at 13 bases. Germline values: CDR1 SGHNT, CDR2 YYREEE (reference sequence). V shed 3 bases, J shed 6 bases, and the junction held 18 bases outside the gene matches. The length of the CDR3 is 19 residues. The CDR3 DNA reads as TGTGCCAGCAGCTGGGGATCTTGCGGACTAGCGGGAGAGGGCTGCGAGCAGTACTTC. Its protein product is CASSWGSCGLAGEGCEQYF.

This chain's CDR3 is CASSSGQGIRYTF. Written as DNA, the CDR3 is TGTGCCAGCAGTTCCGGACAGGGAATACGCTACACCTTC. The V and J genes are TRBV27 and TRBJ1-2; 8 nucleotides align to TRBD1. The germline V gene has CDR1 MNHEY and CDR2 SMNVEV (reference sequence). V lost 4 bases to trimming and J lost 9 bases; unmatched junction nucleotides: 7. This CDR3 is 13 amino acids long.

This chain uses TRBV2 with TRBJ1-5, with D perhaps TRBD1 (5 bases). Trimming removed 0 bases from V and 1 base from J, with 7 bases in between. This CDR3 comprises 15 residues. The germline CDR1 and CDR2 sequences are SNHLY and FYNNEI. The CDR3 DNA reads TGTGCCAGCAGTGAAGCGGGGGGGAGCAATCAGCCCCAGCATTTT. Its translation: CASSEAGGSNQPQHF.

The chain joins TRBV11-2 to TRBJ2-3; D might be TRBD2 (5 bases). The CDR3 runs to 15 residues. Germline V gene data show CDR1 as SGHAT and CDR2 as FQNNGV. V shed 2 bases and J shed 5 bases, with 14 bases lying between them. This chain's CDR3 is CASSLNALRGDTQYF. The DNA for the CDR3 is TGTGCCAGCAGCTTAAATGCGCTTCGGGGAGATACGCAGTATTTT.

The V gene is TRBV7-2, the J gene TRBJ1-1; D is ambiguous. The CDR3 covers 13 residues. The V gene lost 3 bases and the J gene lost 4 bases, with 9 bases spanning the gap. Germline V lookup: CDR1 SGHTA, CDR2 FQGNSA. In nucleotides, the CDR3 is TGTGCCAGCAGCTTGTCGCACATCACTGAAGCTTTCTTT. This translates into CASSLSHITEAFF.

The chain uses TRBV27 and TRBJ2-7; D perhaps matches TRBD1 (5 bases). Germline CDR1 MNHEY, CDR2 SMNVEV (reference sequence). The CDR3 covers 13 residues. The V end lost 2 bases, the J end lost 2 bases, and 7 bases lay between the germline ends. The CDR3, as DNA: TGTGCCAGCAGTTTAATAGGGGCCTACGAGCAGTACTTC. It specifies CASSLIGAYEQYF.

The chain is built from TRBV11-2 and TRBJ1-2, with unresolved D. Germline V gives CDR1 SGHAT, CDR2 FQNNGV. The CDR3 loop spans 15 amino acids. V lost 5 bases and J 6 bases, leaving 19 bases between the germline ends. The CDR3 region has the DNA TGTGCCAGCAGCCGGACGGGAGCTACGGGGAATGGCTACACCTTC. This translates into CASSRTGATGNGYTF.

The CDR3 DNA is TGTGCCAGCATAGAGGCAGGGACTGGAAACACCATATATTTT. It specifies CASIEAGTGNTIYF. The chain carries TRBV5-7 and TRBJ1-3, with TRBD1 as a possible D gene (5 bases). TRBV5-7 qualifies as an ORF whose function is uncertain. The V end lost 6 bases, the J end lost 2 bases, and 12 bases lay between the germline ends. The CDR3 contains 14 residues.

The V call is TRBV5-1, the J call TRBJ1-1; TRBD1 matches 8 bases. CDR3 length: 15 amino acids. CDR1 SGHRS and CDR2 YFSETQ come from the germline V gene. Trimming took 4 bases from V and 1 from J; bases not matched to a gene: 6. CDR3 in amino acids: CASSGWTGPNTEAFF. Written as DNA, the CDR3 is TGCGCCAGCAGCGGGTGGACAGGGCCGAACACTGAAGCTTTCTTT.

The V call is TRBV11-2, the J call TRBJ2-7; TRBD2 aligns across 9 bases. The CDR3 is made up of 16 amino acids. With 1 base clipped from V and 4 bases from J, the junction kept 8 bases outside the gene matches. CDR1 and CDR2 (germline): SGHAT, FQNNGV. The chain's CDR3 is CASSLVASGTFYEQYF. For the CDR3, the DNA is TGTGCCAGCAGCTTAGTAGCTAGCGGGACTTTTTACGAGCAGTACTTC.

This clone was seen more than once but under ten times. The rearrangement joins TRBV5-1 to TRBJ2-7; a weak D match, TRBD1 (6 bases). This CDR3 has 14 residues. From germline, CDR1 is SGHRS and CDR2 YFSETQ. Trimming cost V 4 bases and J 2 bases, with 13 bases left between them. This CDR3 reads CASSPLNRAYEQYF. The CDR3 DNA sequence: TGCGCCAGCAGCCCGCTTAACAGGGCCTACGAGCAGTACTTC.

The CDR3 loop is CASSEGGGRNEQFF. The CDR3 region has the DNA TGTGCCAGCAGTGAGGGAGGGGGGCGTAATGAGCAGTTCTTC. The chain is built from TRBV2 and TRBJ2-1, with D perhaps TRBD2 (7 bases). CDR1 and CDR2 from the germline V gene are SNHLY and FYNNEI. V lost 3 bases, J lost 7 bases, and 13 bases lay in between. The CDR3 length is 14 residues.

CDR3 in DNA: TGTGCCAGCAGTTTCTTCGACAGGGTTTATGGCTACACCTTC. Encoded protein: CASSFFDRVYGYTF. This chain connects TRBV28 to TRBJ1-2; 7 bases fit TRBD1. V lost 3 bases to trimming and J lost 5 bases; unmatched junction nucleotides: 6. The CDR3 is 14 residues long. Germline CDR1 and CDR2: MDHEN and SYDVKM.

The rearrangement joins TRBV29-1 to TRBJ1-1, with 12 nucleotides matching TRBD1. The CDR3 runs 16 residues. CDR1 is SQVTM, CDR2 ANQGSEA, per germline. Losses at the gene ends were 8 bases for V and 3 bases for J; bases not matched to a gene: 13. CDR3 nucleotide sequence: TGCAGCACCAAACGGGACAGGGGGCGCAGGGACACTGAAGCTTTCTTT. It yields the protein CSTKRDRGRRDTEAFF.